One sample yielded the 16 T cell receptor beta chains listed below, sequenced in a study of blood T cell repertoires in COVID-19. Clones were read by immunoSEQ multiplex PCR, and TCRdb kept only the in-frame ones, dropping some. This sample carries 150,000 to 200,000 clones, over 85% of them seen once, and the ten largest clones take about a sixth. Sequencing was done on a sample of peripheral blood. The receptors derive from a man aged 55-75 years with active or convalescent COVID-19.

The CDR3: CASSLDRPNTEAFF. CDR3 sequence (DNA): TGCGCCAGCAGCTTGGACAGGCCGAACACTGAAGCTTTCTTT. The V gene is TRBV5-1, the J gene TRBJ1-1; D might be TRBD1 (5 bases). Germline lookup yields CDR1 SGHRS and CDR2 YFSETQ. The CDR3 covers 14 residues. The ends were cut back, 0 bases at V and 1 base at J, with 7 bases in the middle.

The rearrangement uses TRBV30 and TRBJ1-6, with D hard to call. The CDR3 has 15 amino acids. Trimming took 1 base from V and 1 from J, leaving 8 bases between them. Germline CDR1 and CDR2: GTSNPN and SVGIG (reference sequence). The CDR3 coding sequence is TGTGCCTGGAGTGAGCGGTTTTCCTATAATTCACCCCTCCACTTT. It yields the protein CAWSERFSYNSPLHF.

This chain uses TRBV6-5 with TRBJ1-5, with D unresolved. Germline CDR1 and CDR2: MNHEY and SVGAGI. The CDR3 runs 14 residues. V lost 0 bases and J 9 bases, leaving 12 bases between the germline ends. CDR3 loop: CASSYSDGKGPQHF. CDR3 bases: TGTGCCAGCAGTTACTCGGACGGGAAGGGGCCCCAGCATTTT.

This clone has a single count. J is TRBJ2-3 and V is TRBV5-4, with TRBD2 matching over 7 bases. Germline loops: CDR1 SGHNT, CDR2 YYREEE (reference sequence). The CDR3 is 14 residues long. V was clipped by 5 bases and J by 1 base; unmatched bases: 4. The CDR3 reads CASRTGGGTDTQYF. For the CDR3, the DNA is TGTGCCAGCAGGACGGGAGGCGGCACAGATACGCAGTATTTT.

This rearrangement joins TRBV6-4 to TRBJ1-2, with a possible D match to TRBD1 (5 bases). The germline CDR1 and CDR2 sequences are MRHNA and SNTAGT. This CDR3 spans 15 amino acids. Trimming left V 0 bases short and J 5 bases short, with 13 bases between. CDR3 sequence reads: CASSDSPGWLYGYTF. In DNA, the CDR3 is TGTGCCAGCAGTGACTCTCCAGGGTGGTTGTATGGCTACACCTTC.

J is TRBJ2-7 and V is TRBV5-1, with TRBD1 matching over 8 bases. Germline V CDR1 and CDR2: SGHRS, YFSETQ. The CDR3 loop spans 15 amino acids. J was trimmed by 2 bases and V by 5 bases; bases with no gene match: 9. Here the CDR3 DNA reads TGCGCCAGCAGGATTAACGACAGGGGACCCTACGAGCAGTACTTC. Residues: CASRINDRGPYEQYF.

The V call is TRBV19, the J call TRBJ2-5, with TRBD2 matching over 7 bases. Germline V gives CDR1 LNHDA, CDR2 SQIVND (reference sequence). Germline trimming cut 1 base from V and 1 base from J; bases unmatched to any gene: 6. This CDR3 region has 16 residues. CDR3 sequence: CASSIGPGRPQETQYF. For the CDR3, the DNA is TGTGCCAGTAGTATAGGCCCCGGGAGGCCCCAAGAGACCCAGTACTTC. Filled out from reference TRBV19 and TRBJ2-5, the complete variable domain reads DGGITQSPKYLFRKEGQNVTLSCEQNLNHDAMYWYRQDPGQGLRLIYYSQIVNDFQKGDIAEGYSVSREKKESFPLTVTSAQKNPTAFYLCASSIGPGRPQETQYFGPGTRLLVL.

V is TRBV10-3 and J is TRBJ1-1; tentatively, D is TRBD1 (5 bases). Germline CDR1 reads ENHRY; CDR2 reads SYGVKD. The CDR3 runs 13 residues. The V end was cut by 10 bases, the J end by 1 base, with 13 bases between. The CDR3 is CATSVDKNTEAFF. The CDR3 bases are TGTGCCACATCCGTGGACAAGAACACTGAAGCTTTCTTT.

The chain combines TRBV6-5 with TRBJ2-7; D gene unclear. The CDR3 is 15 amino acids. CDR1 and CDR2 from the germline V gene are MNHEY and SVGAGI. Trimming removed 2 bases from V and 0 bases from J, with 11 bases in between. The CDR3 coding sequence is TGTGCCAGCAGTTACGCTAGAGCATCCTCCTACGAGCAGTACTTC. It translates to CASSYARASSYEQYF.

The V call is TRBV11-3, the J call TRBJ2-1; 7 bases match TRBD1. V lost 3 bases, J lost 2 bases, and 4 bases stayed unmatched. The CDR3 contains 15 residues. CDR1 and CDR2 (germline): SGHNT, YENEEA. The CDR3 loop reads CASSFQGQTYNEQFF. CDR3 DNA sequence: TGTGCCAGCAGCTTTCAGGGACAGACCTACAATGAGCAGTTCTTC.

The chain has TRBV27 and TRBJ1-1, with 8 bases fitting TRBD1. V lost 3 bases, J lost 0 bases, and 3 bases stayed unmatched. Germline loops: CDR1 MNHEY, CDR2 SMNVEV (reference sequence). The CDR3 runs 15 residues. The CDR3 is CASSFWTGMNTEAFF. CDR3 sequence (DNA): TGTGCCAGCAGTTTCTGGACAGGGATGAACACTGAAGCTTTCTTT.

This chain uses TRBV6-6 with TRBJ2-7, with D maybe TRBD1 (5 bases). The CDR3 totals 13 residues. V lost 6 bases and J lost 7, with 16 bases in between. Germline V gives CDR1 MNHNY, CDR2 SVGAGI (reference sequence). The CDR3 region has the DNA TGTGCCAGCAGACGAGTGCAGGGCGTAGAGCAGTACTTC. Amino acid sequence: CASRRVQGVEQYF.

V usage is TRBV6-6 and J usage is TRBJ1-6, with D hard to call. Germline V gene data show CDR1 as MNHNY and CDR2 as SVGAGI (reference sequence). V was trimmed by 5 bases and J by 4 bases, leaving 9 bases between them. This CDR3 is built from 14 residues. The CDR3 is CASSETGYNSPLHF. The DNA of the CDR3 is TGTGCCAGCAGTGAGACGGGATATAATTCACCCCTCCACTTT.

The chain uses TRBV2 and TRBJ1-2; D is undetermined. The V and J ends lost 1 base and 0 bases respectively, with 9 bases between them. This CDR3 is built from 15 residues. CDR1 is SNHLY and CDR2 is FYNNEI in the germline V gene. The chain's CDR3 is CASSEVGPANYGYTF. The CDR3 nucleotides read TGTGCCAGCAGTGAAGTTGGTCCAGCTAACTATGGCTACACCTTC. Variable domain in full (rest from reference TRBV2 and TRBJ1-2): EPEVTQTPSHQVTQMGQEVILRCVPISNHLYFYWYRQILGQKVEFLVSFYNNEISEKSEIFDDQFSVERPDGSNFTLKIRSTKLEDSAMYFCASSEVGPANYGYTFGSGTRLTVV.

J is TRBJ2-3 and V is TRBV2, with D maybe TRBD2 (5 bases). Germline values: CDR1 SNHLY, CDR2 FYNNEI. V lost 4 bases to trimming and J lost 2 bases, with 16 bases between them. The CDR3 covers 16 residues. The DNA of the CDR3 is TGTGCCAGCAGTGGAAGCCCCCTAGCACACACAGATACGCAGTATTTT. It yields the protein CASSGSPLAHTDTQYF.

V usage is TRBV7-9 and J usage is TRBJ2-7; 9 bases agree with TRBD1. Germline V gene sequence: CDR1 SEHNR, CDR2 FQNEAQ (reference sequence). This CDR3 region has 16 residues. V gave up 2 bases and J gave up 3 bases; unmatched junction bases: 8. DNA of the CDR3: TGTGCCAGCAGCTTATCTGCCGGGACAGGGCTCTACGAGCAGTACTTC. It is translated as CASSLSAGTGLYEQYF. Full variable domain (missing parts from reference TRBV7-9 and TRBJ2-7): DTGVSQNPRHKITKRGQNVTFRCDPISEHNRLYWYRQTLGQGPEFLTYFQNEAQLEKSRLLSDRFSAERPKGSFSTLEIQRTEQGDSAMYLCASSLSAGTGLYEQYFGPGTRLTVT.